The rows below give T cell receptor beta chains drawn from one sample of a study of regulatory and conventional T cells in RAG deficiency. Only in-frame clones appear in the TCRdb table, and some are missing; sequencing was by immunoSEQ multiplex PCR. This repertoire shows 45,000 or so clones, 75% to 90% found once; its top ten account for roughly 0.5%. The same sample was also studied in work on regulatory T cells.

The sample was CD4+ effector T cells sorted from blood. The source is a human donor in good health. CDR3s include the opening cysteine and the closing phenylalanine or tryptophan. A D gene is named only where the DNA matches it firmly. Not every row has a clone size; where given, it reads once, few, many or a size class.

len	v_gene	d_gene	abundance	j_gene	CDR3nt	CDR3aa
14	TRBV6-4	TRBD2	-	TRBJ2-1	TGTGCCAGCAGTGTGCTAGCGGGACACAATGAGCAGTTCTTC	CASSVLAGHNEQFF
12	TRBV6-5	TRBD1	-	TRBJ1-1	TGTGCCAGCAGTTATGGACAGGGTGAAGCTTTCTTT	CASSYGQGEAFF
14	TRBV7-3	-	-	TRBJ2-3	TGTGCCAGCAGCCGTTCGGGGGGCACAGATACGCAGTATTTT	CASSRSGGTDTQYF
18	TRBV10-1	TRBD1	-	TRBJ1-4	TGCGCCACGTTAAGGTTCTGTCCGGAAGGACAGGTGTGGGAAAAACTGTTTTTT	CATLRFCPEGQVWEKLFF
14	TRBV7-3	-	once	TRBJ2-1	TGTGCCAGCAGCCTCTCCGGGTTCTACAATGAGCAGTTCTTC	CASSLSGFYNEQFF
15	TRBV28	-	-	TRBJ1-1	TGTGCCAGCAGTTTATCCTCTGGGGAAGGCACTGAAGCTTTCTTT	CASSLSSGEGTEAFF
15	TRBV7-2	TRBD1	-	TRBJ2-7	TGTGCCAGCAGCTTAGCCGACAGGGGAGTCGTCGAGCAGTACTTC	CASSLADRGVVEQYF
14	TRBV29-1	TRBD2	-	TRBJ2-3	TGCAGCGTCCCCTTTAGCGGGAACGCAGATACGCAGTATTTT	CSVPFSGNADTQYF
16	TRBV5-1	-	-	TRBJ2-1	TGCGCCAGCAGCTTGTCGGTTACAGGTTCCTACAATGAGCAGTTCTTC	CASSLSVTGSYNEQFF
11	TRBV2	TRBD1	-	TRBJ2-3	TGTGCCAGCAGTACGGGACAGGGGCAGTATTTT	CASSTGQGQYF
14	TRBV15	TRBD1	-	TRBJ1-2	TGTGCCACCAGCCGCAGATCCGACAGGGATGGCTACACCTTC	CATSRRSDRDGYTF
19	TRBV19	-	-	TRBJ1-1	TGTGCCAGTAGTATGGACTATGGACGGATACTTGGCTGGGACACTGAAGCTTTCTTT	CASSMDYGRILGWDTEAFF
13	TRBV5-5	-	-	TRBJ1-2	TGTGCCAGCAGCCCTGACATGGACTATGGCTACACCTTC	CASSPDMDYGYTF
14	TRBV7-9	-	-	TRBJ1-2	TGTGCCAGCAGCTTAGCGCGTGGCTTCGAGGGCTACACCTTC	CASSLARGFEGYTF
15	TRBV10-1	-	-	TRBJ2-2	TGCGCCAGCAGTGCCCGGCAAGCGAACACCGGGGAGCTGTTTTTT	CASSARQANTGELFF
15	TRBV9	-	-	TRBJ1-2	TGTGCCAGCAGCCCGACGACAGTCCTCAACTATGGCTACACCTTC	CASSPTTVLNYGYTF
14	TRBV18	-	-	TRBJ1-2	TGTGCCAGCTCACCGGGCCGCTCAGGGGATGGCTACACCTTC	CASSPGRSGDGYTF
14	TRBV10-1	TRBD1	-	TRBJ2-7	TGCGCCAGCAGCGGAGGACAGGGGGCGTACGAGCAGTACTTC	CASSGGQGAYEQYF
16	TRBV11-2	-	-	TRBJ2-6	TGTGCCAGCAGCTTACTGTTGGGGGCTGGGGCCAACGTCCTGACTTTC	CASSLLLGAGANVLTF
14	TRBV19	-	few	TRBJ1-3	TGTGCCAGTGCCGGGGACAACTCTGGAAACACCATATATTTT	CASAGDNSGNTIYF
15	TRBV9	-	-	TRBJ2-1	TGTGCCAGCAGCGTAGAAACAGGAGCTTACAATGAGCAGTTCTTC	CASSVETGAYNEQFF
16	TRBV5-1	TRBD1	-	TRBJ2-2	TGCGCCAGCAGCCTTTGGACAGGGATGAACACCGGGGAGCTGTTTTTT	CASSLWTGMNTGELFF
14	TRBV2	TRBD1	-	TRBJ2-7	TGTGCCAGCAGTGATAGGACAGGAACCTACGAGCAGTACTTC	CASSDRTGTYEQYF
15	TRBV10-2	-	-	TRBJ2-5	TGCGCCAGCAGTGCGGGGACGATTCGTCAAGAGACCCAGTACTTC	CASSAGTIRQETQYF
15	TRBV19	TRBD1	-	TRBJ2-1	TGTGCCAGTAGCCGACAGGGGAGCTCCTACAATGAGCAGTTCTTC	CASSRQGSSYNEQFF
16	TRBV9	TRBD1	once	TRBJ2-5	TGTGCCAGCAGCGTAGCATCGGACAGGATCCAAGAGACCCAGTACTTC	CASSVASDRIQETQYF
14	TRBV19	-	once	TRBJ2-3	TGTGCCAGTAGGTATAGGGAAAGCACAGATACGCAGTATTTT	CASRYRESTDTQYF
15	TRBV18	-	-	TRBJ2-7	TGTGCCAGCTCACCTAGTAGCATGGTGTCCTACGAGCAGTACTTC	CASSPSSMVSYEQYF
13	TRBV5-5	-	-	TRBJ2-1	TGTGCCAGCAGCCGGACGGCTGACAATGAGCAGTTCTTC	CASSRTADNEQFF
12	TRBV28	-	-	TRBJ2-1	TGTGTTTCACAATCCAGCTTCAATGAGCAGTTCTTC	CVSQSSFNEQFF
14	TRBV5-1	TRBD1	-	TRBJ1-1	TGCGCCAGCAGCTCACAGGGGGCCGGAACTGAAGCTTTCTTT	CASSSQGAGTEAFF
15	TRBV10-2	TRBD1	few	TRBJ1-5	TGCGCCAGCAAAAAGGGGGCGGCGAGCAATCAGCCCCAGCATTTT	CASKKGAASNQPQHF
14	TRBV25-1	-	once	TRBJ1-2	TGTGCCAGCAGTGAATCACCGGCCAACTATGGCTACACCTTC	CASSESPANYGYTF
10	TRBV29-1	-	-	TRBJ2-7	TGCAGCGTTGCCGGGGTCGAGCAGTACTTC	CSVAGVEQYF
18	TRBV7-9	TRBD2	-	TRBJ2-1	TGTGCCAGCAGCTTAAATGTTCTCGTCGGGGGGGCCTACAATGAGCAGTTCTTC	CASSLNVLVGGAYNEQFF
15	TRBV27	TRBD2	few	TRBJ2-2	TGTGCCAGCAGATCGGGGACTAGCGGCACCGGGGAGCTGTTTTTT	CASRSGTSGTGELFF
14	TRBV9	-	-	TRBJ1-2	TGTGCCAGCAGCAAAAGGGCTCAGGTCTATGGCTACACCTTC	CASSKRAQVYGYTF
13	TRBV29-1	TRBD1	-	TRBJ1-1	TGCAGCGCATACGACAGGGGGAACACTGAAGCTTTCTTT	CSAYDRGNTEAFF
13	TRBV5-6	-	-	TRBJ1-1	TGTGCCAGCAGCTTCTCAGGAGACACTGAAGCTTTCTTT	CASSFSGDTEAFF
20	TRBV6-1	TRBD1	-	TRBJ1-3	TGTGCCAGCAGTGAAAGGCCGGGACAGGGTATCGCCTCCTCTGGAAACACCATATATTTT	CASSERPGQGIASSGNTIYF
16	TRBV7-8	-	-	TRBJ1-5	TGTGCCAGCAGCTTGAATACAGGGAATCTCAATCAGCCCCAGCATTTT	CASSLNTGNLNQPQHF
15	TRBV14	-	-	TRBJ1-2	TGTGCCAGCAGCCTCGAACCCCGGGGGGCCTCTGGCTACACCTTC	CASSLEPRGASGYTF
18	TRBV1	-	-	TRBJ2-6	TGCACCAGCAGTGGTGAGAGTTTGTGCACAAGTCGGGCCAACGTCCTGACTTTC	CTSSGESLCTSRANVLTF
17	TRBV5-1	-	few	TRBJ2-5	TGCGCCAGCAGCCTGGGGGGGGGCCCCGCAGCGAGGGAGACCCAGTACTTC	CASSLGGGPAARETQYF
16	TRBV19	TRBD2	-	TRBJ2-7	TGTGCCAGTAGAACGCTCGGGACTAGCGGGAGAATTGAGCAGTACTTC	CASRTLGTSGRIEQYF
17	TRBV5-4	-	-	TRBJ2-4	TGTGCCAGCAGCTTGGGAGGCCAGGGAGTAGCCAAAAACATTCAGTACTTC	CASSLGGQGVAKNIQYF
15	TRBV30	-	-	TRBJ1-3	TGTGCCTGGAGTGTAGCGGCGTTTGTTGGAAACACCATATATTTT	CAWSVAAFVGNTIYF
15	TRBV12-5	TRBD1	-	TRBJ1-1	TGTGCTAGTGGTTCGGGACAGTCCGGGGACACTGAAGCTTTCTTT	CASGSGQSGDTEAFF
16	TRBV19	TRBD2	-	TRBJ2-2	TGTGCCAGTAACTCAGGGACTAGCGGGAGGACCGGGGAGCTGTTTTTT	CASNSGTSGRTGELFF
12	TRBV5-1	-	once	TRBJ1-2	TGCGCCAGCAGTGACACCTCGGGAGGCTACACCTTC	CASSDTSGGYTF
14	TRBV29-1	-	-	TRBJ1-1	TGCAGCGTTGAGCGGTCGGGTATCATCACTGAAGCTTTCTTT	CSVERSGIITEAFF
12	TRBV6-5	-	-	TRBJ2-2	TGTGCCAGCAGTTACTTACAGGGGGAGCTGTTTTTT	CASSYLQGELFF
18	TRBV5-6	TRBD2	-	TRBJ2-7	TGTGCCAGCAGCTGGAGAGTAGCGGGGAACCGAGGCCATTACGAGCAGTACTTC	CASSWRVAGNRGHYEQYF
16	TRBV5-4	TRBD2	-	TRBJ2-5	TGTGCCAGCAGCGCCGGACTAGCGGGGGGCGAAGAGACCCAGTACTTC	CASSAGLAGGEETQYF
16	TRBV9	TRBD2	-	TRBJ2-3	TGTGCCAGCAGCGTAGGTCTAGCGGCCTTCACAGATACGCAGTATTTT	CASSVGLAAFTDTQYF